Listed below are T cell receptor beta chains from one sample, sequenced in a study of T cells in localized non-small cell lung cancer. The protocol was immunoSEQ multiplex PCR, while the TCRdb copy is restricted to in-frame clones and leaves out a portion. The sample lists about 59,000 clones, roughly 88% occurring once. Sequencing was performed on peripheral blood, taken before any cancer treatment. These receptors were taken from a woman aged 40 to 75 with stage I lung adenocarcinoma. The CDR3 runs from the conserved cysteine through the conserved F or W. A D gene is named only where the DNA matches it firmly. Clone size is not always given. Where it is, it says once, few, many or a class for expanded clones.

TRBJ1-1 NA NA TRBV5-8 TGTGCCAGCAGCTCCGGACCTCGGCAAGGGGGCACTGAAGCTTTCTTT CASSSGPRQGGTEAFF
TRBJ1-1 NA NA TRBV9 TGTGCCAGCAGCGTAGGGACGAGACGTGAAGCTTTCTTT CASSVGTRREAFF
TRBJ1-2 NA NA TRBV18 TGTGCCAGCTCACCACCGACCGCAGGTGTTAACTATGGCTACACCTTC CASSPPTAGVNYGYTF
TRBJ1-3 TRBD1 NA TRBV7-2 TGTGCCAGCAGCTTAGCTCGGACAGGTCTGGGTGGAAACACCATATATTTT CASSLARTGLGGNTIYF
TRBJ1-2 NA NA TRBV2 TGTGCCAGCAGTGAAGCAGGACTACTAGCTAACTATGGCTACACCTTC CASSEAGLLANYGYTF
TRBJ2-5 TRBD2 NA TRBV7-3 TGTGCCAGCAGCTTAGGGACTAGCGTTATAACCGAGACCCAGTACTTC CASSLGTSVITETQYF
TRBJ2-7 TRBD2 NA TRBV6-6 TGTGCCAGCAGCCCTAGCGGGGGCTTGTACGAGCAGTACTTC CASSPSGGLYEQYF
TRBJ1-1 NA NA TRBV28 TGTGCCAGCATAGGTAGGGCGGCTGAAGCTTTCTTT CASIGRAAEAFF
TRBJ1-1 NA few TRBV9 TGTGCCAGCAGCCCTAGACCCCTTCAGAACACTGAAGCTTTCTTT CASSPRPLQNTEAFF
TRBJ2-1 NA NA TRBV27 TGTGCCAGCAGTCCACGCAAGGGTGAGTACAATGAGCAGTTCTTC CASSPRKGEYNEQFF
TRBJ2-1 TRBD1 NA TRBV10-3 TGTGCCACTTACCACCGGGACAGTCCAAATGAGCAGTTCTTC CATYHRDSPNEQFF
TRBJ2-2 TRBD2 few TRBV11-2 TGTGCCAGCAGCTTCCTAGCGGGAGCTACCGGGGAGCTGTTTTTT CASSFLAGATGELFF
TRBJ2-7 NA few TRBV15 TGTGCCACCAGCTACTCCCGTTCCGGCGAGCAGTACTTC CATSYSRSGEQYF
TRBJ1-2 NA NA TRBV5-1 TGCGCCAGCAGCCCTTTTGTAGCAGGGGTCTATGGCTACACCTTC CASSPFVAGVYGYTF
TRBJ1-2 TRBD1 NA TRBV6-5 TGTGCCAGCAGTACCACATACGACAGGGGTGCTGGCTACACCTTC CASSTTYDRGAGYTF
TRBJ2-1 NA NA TRBV28 TGTGCCAGCACTCCCTTAGGGGCAGGAACTAATGAGCAGTTCTTC CASTPLGAGTNEQFF
TRBJ1-1 NA NA TRBV9 TGTGCCAGCAGCGTAGGGGGAGCCACTGAAGCTTTCTTT CASSVGGATEAFF
TRBJ2-3 NA NA TRBV5-6 TGTGCCAGCAGCTTCGACAGAAGCACAGATACGCAGTATTTT CASSFDRSTDTQYF
TRBJ2-7 TRBD2 NA TRBV7-2 TGTGCCAGCAGCTTAGCGGGCGGGAGTGGCTACGAGCAGTACTTC CASSLAGGSGYEQYF
TRBJ1-1 NA few TRBV27 TGTGCCAGCAGTCGCAATATGAACACTGAAGCTTTCTTT CASSRNMNTEAFF
TRBJ1-1 NA NA TRBV9 TGTGCCAGCAGCTCCAGCGGGGGTATAATGAACACTGAAGCTTTCTTT CASSSSGGIMNTEAFF
TRBJ1-1 NA NA TRBV7-3 TGTGCCAGCAGCTTTTCCCCGAACACTGAAGCTTTCTTT CASSFSPNTEAFF
TRBJ2-4 NA NA TRBV29-1 TGCAGCCACGGGGACCCGGGGAACATTCAGTACTTC CSHGDPGNIQYF
TRBJ2-1 NA NA TRBV5-4 TGTGCCAGCAGCTTGGGTAGCGGCTATTACAATGAGCAGTTCTTC CASSLGSGYYNEQFF
TRBJ2-5 NA NA TRBV18 TGTGCCAGCTCACCGGTAGGGCAAGAGACCCAGTACTTC CASSPVGQETQYF
TRBJ2-3 NA NA TRBV5-1 TGCGCCAGCAGCTTGGAGGAGGGGGCAAATACGCAGTATTTT CASSLEEGANTQYF
TRBJ2-7 NA NA TRBV28 TGTGCCATCTCCCAGGGTTCCTACGAGCAGTACTTC CAISQGSYEQYF
TRBJ2-2 NA few TRBV10-1 TGCGCCAGCAGTGAAATGGGGCCCGGGGAGCTGTTTTTT CASSEMGPGELFF
TRBJ2-2 NA NA TRBV11-2 TGTGCCAGCAGCCCCCTAGTCCTCACCGGGGAGCTGTTTTTT CASSPLVLTGELFF
TRBJ1-1 TRBD1 NA TRBV6-5 TGTGCCAGCAGTCCCCCCAGGGGGAGGTCCACTGAAGCTTTCTTT CASSPPRGRSTEAFF
TRBJ1-1 NA NA TRBV2 TGTGCCAGCAGTATCATGAACACTGAAGCTTTCTTT CASSIMNTEAFF
TRBJ2-1 TRBD1 NA TRBV18 TGTGCCAGCTCACCATCAACAGGGGCTATTTACAATGAGCAGTTCTTC CASSPSTGAIYNEQFF
TRBJ2-3 NA NA TRBV6-4 TGTGCCAGCAGTGCTGGTGCACTAGTAACAGATACGCAGTATTTT CASSAGALVTDTQYF
TRBJ1-1 NA once TRBV10-3 TGTGCCATCAATCAAGACCCTAACACTGAAGCTTTCTTT CAINQDPNTEAFF
TRBJ2-1 TRBD2 NA TRBV6-5 TGTGCCAGCACCCCAGCGGGGGGGTGGGATGAGCAGTTCTTC CASTPAGGWDEQFF
TRBJ2-2 TRBD1 few TRBV5-6 TGTGCCAGCAGCTTGTTTCCGAGACAGGGGACCGGGGAGCTGTTTTTT CASSLFPRQGTGELFF
TRBJ1-1 NA NA TRBV7-9 TGTGCCAGCAGCTTATTTAAGGGCTACTTAAGCACTGAAGCTTTCTTT CASSLFKGYLSTEAFF
TRBJ2-1 NA NA TRBV7-4 TGTGCCAGTTGCTTGGGTCCCAACCAGCAGTTCTTC CASCLGPNQQFF
TRBJ2-7 TRBD1 NA TRBV25-1 TGTGCCAGCAGCCCCGAGAACAGGGGCTCCTACGAGCAGTACTTC CASSPENRGSYEQYF
TRBJ1-2 TRBD1 few TRBV6-1 TGTGCCAGCAGAGGGCCGGGACAGAACTATGGCTACACCTTC CASRGPGQNYGYTF
TRBJ2-7 TRBD2 NA TRBV9 TGTGCCAGCAGCGCCCCCCCGGCTAGCGGGAGGTACGAGCAGTACTTC CASSAPPASGRYEQYF
TRBJ1-4 TRBD1 NA TRBV5-5 TGTGCCAGCAGCCTGGGACAGGGGAGTGAAAAACTGTTTTTT CASSLGQGSEKLFF
TRBJ2-3 TRBD2 NA TRBV5-4 TGTGCCAGCAGCTTGGCCTTTGCGGGGGGGTCCACAGATACGCAGTATTTT CASSLAFAGGSTDTQYF
TRBJ1-3 NA NA TRBV29-1 TGCAGCGCCGGGGCCGAACCCTTTGGGGGAAACACCATATATTTT CSAGAEPFGGNTIYF
TRBJ1-1 NA NA TRBV9 TGTGCCAGCAGCGTCGAAGACCACACTGAAGCTTTCTTT CASSVEDHTEAFF
TRBJ1-1 NA few TRBV2 TGTGCCAGCAAGACGGGGAAGAACACTGAAGCTTTCTTT CASKTGKNTEAFF
TRBJ2-7 NA NA TRBV11-2 TGTGCCAGCAGCTTAGCCCTGTCGCTGTTCTACGAGCAGTACTTC CASSLALSLFYEQYF
TRBJ2-7 NA once TRBV1 TGCACCAGCAGCCAAGATCAGGAGTACTTC CTSSQDQEYF
TRBJ1-1 NA NA TRBV5-6 TGTGCCAGCAGCGGGTACCTCCGGGAAACTTTCTTT CASSGYLRETFF
TRBJ2-7 NA NA TRBV6-1 TGTGCCAGCAGTCCCTGGTTTGAGAAGCAGTACTTC CASSPWFEKQYF